The 30 T cell receptor beta chains given below trace back to one sample, sequenced in a study of blood T cell repertoires in COVID-19. TCRdb's copy holds only in-frame clones and misses some; the assay was immunoSEQ multiplex PCR. The data contain approximately 54,000 clones, about four fifths of them singletons. The sample consisted of peripheral blood. The receptors originated from a woman in her sixties with acute or convalescent COVID-19.

V usage is TRBV29-1 and J usage is TRBJ2-5; 13 bases line up with TRBD2. Trimming cost V 4 bases and J 5 bases; bases outside gene matches: 4. This CDR3 has 14 amino acids. Germline V CDR1 and CDR2: SQVTM, ANQGSEA. The CDR3 DNA is TGCAGCGTTGGTGGGACTAGCGGGGCGGAGACCCAGTACTTC. The encoded protein is CSVGGTSGAETQYF.

The chain recombines TRBV5-5 with TRBJ1-1, with 12 bases that match TRBD1. Germline V CDR1 and CDR2: SGHKS, YYEKEE (reference sequence). J gave up 1 base and V 4 bases, and 2 bases lay outside the gene matches. There are 15 residues in the CDR3. The CDR3 region is CASSGTGGRNTEAFF. In DNA, the CDR3 is TGTGCCAGCAGCGGGACAGGGGGCCGGAACACTGAAGCTTTCTTT.

This clone has more than one count but fewer than ten. The chain joins TRBV6-5 to TRBJ1-5; D is undetermined. This CDR3 is 13 amino acids long. CDR1 and CDR2 (germline): MNHEY, SVGAGI. Trimming shortened V by 4 bases and J by 3 bases, and 7 bases separated the two germline ends. CDR3 DNA sequence: TGTGCCAGCAGTTGGGCCTCCAATCAGCCCCAGCATTTT. Its protein product is CASSWASNQPQHF.

The chain combines TRBV4-1 with TRBJ1-2; 9 bases fit TRBD1. J lost 7 bases, V lost 2 bases, and 14 bases had no gene match. Germline V gene sequence: CDR1 MGHRA, CDR2 YSYEKL. This CDR3 is built from 17 residues. CDR3 loop: CASSQRPRGQGIVGYTF. Here the CDR3 DNA reads TGCGCCAGCAGCCAAAGGCCTCGCGGACAGGGGATCGTTGGCTACACCTTC.

The V gene is TRBV11-2, the J gene TRBJ1-1; TRBD1 might be the D (6 bases). The CDR3 spans 13 residues. Germline V gives CDR1 SGHAT, CDR2 FQNNGV. Deletions cut 5 bases from V and 1 base from J, with 8 bases between. The CDR3 spells CASSLGQNTEAFF. CDR3 sequence (DNA): TGTGCCAGCAGCCTGGGACAGAACACTGAAGCTTTCTTT.

This clone was seen only a few times. The chain couples TRBV2 to TRBJ1-2; no definite D call. The CDR3 spans 12 residues. The V gene lost 7 bases and the J gene lost 8 bases, with 14 bases spanning the gap. CDR1 is SNHLY, CDR2 FYNNEI, per germline. CDR3 in amino acids: CASNTESDGYTF. CDR3 nucleotide sequence: TGTGCCAGCAATACAGAGTCCGACGGCTACACCTTC.

The V and J genes are TRBV28 and TRBJ2-3; 10 nucleotides line up with TRBD1. Germline values: CDR1 MDHEN, CDR2 SYDVKM. The CDR3 has 15 residues. V lost 7 bases, J lost 0 bases, and 4 bases stayed unmatched. The CDR3 loop reads CASNTDRGSTDTQYF. As DNA, the CDR3 is TGTGCCAGCAATACGGACAGGGGGAGCACAGATACGCAGTATTTT.

The CDR3 here is CASSDDRAGSYEQYF. CDR3 in DNA: TGTGCCAGCAGCGACGACAGGGCGGGTTCCTACGAGCAGTACTTC. The genes are TRBV9 and TRBJ2-7, with 7 bases matching TRBD1. J gave up 1 base and V 3 bases, and 7 bases lay outside the gene matches. This CDR3 is built from 15 residues. CDR1 SGDLS and CDR2 YYNGEE come from the germline V gene.

The chain has TRBV18 and TRBJ2-3, with D possibly being TRBD2 (5 bases). Germline values: CDR1 KGHSH, CDR2 LQKENI. The CDR3 covers 15 residues. Deletions cut 1 base from V and 6 bases from J, with 14 bases between. The CDR3 DNA sequence: TGTGCCAGCTCACCACGTCGCCGTCCGGGGGATACGCAGTATTTT. It specifies CASSPRRRPGDTQYF. Drawing the rest from reference TRBV18 and TRBJ2-3, the complete variable domain is NAGVMQNPRHLVRRRGQEARLRCSPMKGHSHVYWYRQLPEEGLKFMVYLQKENIIDESGMPKERFSAEFPKEGPSILRIQQVVRGDSAAYFCASSPRRRPGDTQYFGPGTRLTVL.

The rearrangement uses TRBV20-1 and TRBJ2-7; 9 bases are a match to TRBD1. This CDR3 has 11 amino acids. Germline CDR1 reads DFQATT; CDR2 reads SNEGSKA (reference sequence). This CDR3 is CSGTGGAEQYF. The CDR3, as DNA: TGCAGCGGAACAGGGGGCGCCGAGCAGTACTTC.

The chain recombines TRBV6-6 with TRBJ1-3, with D possibly TRBD1 on 5 matching bases. The CDR3 has 14 residues. V shed 5 bases and J shed 0 bases, with 8 bases lying between them. Germline V CDR1 and CDR2: MNHNY, SVGAGI (reference sequence). The CDR3 coding sequence is TGTGCCAGCAGTCCCCAGGGCTCTGGAAACACCATATATTTT. This gives the protein CASSPQGSGNTIYF.

V is TRBV10-1 and J is TRBJ2-3, with 11 bases identical to TRBD2. This CDR3 region has 16 residues. The ends lost 4 bases at V and 3 bases at J; junction bases unmatched: 6. Per germline, CDR1 WNHNN and CDR2 SYGVQD (reference sequence). The CDR3 bases are TGCGCCAGCAGTGCCTTACTAGCGGGAGAGACAGATACGCAGTATTTT. The encoded protein is CASSALLAGETDTQYF.

The gene calls are TRBV7-2 and TRBJ1-2; possible D gene TRBD1, 5 bases. Germline V CDR1 and CDR2: SGHTA, FQGNSA. CDR3 length equals 14 residues. Trimming cost V 0 bases and J 4 bases, with 9 bases left between them. CDR3 bases: TGTGCCAGCAGCTTAGCACAGGAGATCTATGGCTACACCTTC. It encodes CASSLAQEIYGYTF.

This chain connects TRBV10-3 to TRBJ1-2; 7 positions match TRBD1. CDR3 length equals 13 residues. With 10 bases clipped from V and 6 bases from J, the junction kept 11 bases outside the gene matches. Germline-derived CDR1 and CDR2 are ENHRY and SYGVKD. CDR3: CATQQGGGNGYTF. The CDR3, as DNA: TGTGCCACTCAACAAGGGGGCGGGAATGGCTACACCTTC.

This clone was picked up one time. The chain has TRBV13 and TRBJ2-1; the match to TRBD2 covers 7 bases. Trimming took 4 bases from V and 8 from J; bases not matched to a gene: 14. Germline V gene lookup returns CDR1 PRHDT and CDR2 FYEKMQ (reference sequence). This CDR3 spans 16 amino acids. CDR3 sequence (DNA): TGTGCCAGCAGCTCCCTAGCGGACCTGCGGGGGTATGAGCAGTTCTTC. Its translation is CASSSLADLRGYEQFF. Supplemented by reference TRBV13 and TRBJ2-1, the full variable domain reads AAGVIQSPRHLIKEKRETATLKCYPIPRHDTVYWYQQGPGQDPQFLISFYEKMQSDKGSIPDRFSAQQFSDYHSELNMSSLELGDSALYFCASSSLADLRGYEQFFGPGTRLTVL.

The chain carries TRBV20-1 and TRBJ1-6; D not certain. The CDR3 consists of 15 residues. Trimming removed 5 bases at V and 13 bases at J, with 24 bases between. Germline CDR1 reads DFQATT; CDR2 reads SNEGSKA (reference sequence). The CDR3 loop reads CSAGAQVGISGPLHF. Here the CDR3 DNA reads TGCAGTGCTGGTGCCCAGGTTGGAATATCCGGCCCCCTCCACTTT.

J is TRBJ1-2 and V is TRBV12-3 or TRBV12-4; D remains ambiguous. There are 13 residues in the CDR3. Between the trimmed V and J ends, which lost 7 bases and 8 bases, there was a span of 17 bases. The CDR3 sequence is CASTEERKTGYTF. CDR3 in DNA: TGTGCCAGCACTGAGGAGCGGAAGACGGGCTACACCTTC.

The chain has TRBV19 and TRBJ2-3; 9 nucleotides line up with TRBD2. The CDR3 extends over 16 amino acids. Germline V gives CDR1 LNHDA, CDR2 SQIVND (reference sequence). V gave up 1 base and J gave up 2 bases; unmatched junction bases: 4. CDR3 DNA sequence: TGTGCCAGTAGTATAGCTAGCGGGGCCTCCACAGATACGCAGTATTTT. It yields the protein CASSIASGASTDTQYF.

The chain couples TRBV7-9 to TRBJ2-1; the D gene is possibly TRBD2 (5 bases). Trimming removed 3 bases at V and 8 bases at J, with 11 bases between. The CDR3 has 13 amino acids. Germline CDR1 reads SEHNR; CDR2 reads FQNEAQ (reference sequence). CDR3 in amino acids: CASSFEGFDEQFF. The CDR3 DNA is TGTGCCAGCAGCTTCGAGGGCTTTGATGAGCAGTTCTTC.

The DNA of the CDR3 is TGTGCCAGCAGCTCGCCCCCCCAGGACAGGGTGAACAATGAGCAGTTCTTC. Translation gives CASSSPPQDRVNNEQFF. The J gene is TRBJ2-1, the V gene TRBV9; 8 bases map to TRBD1. The junction had 14 bases not matched to a gene; V was cut back by 4 bases and J by 5 bases. Looked up from germline, CDR1 is SGDLS and CDR2 is YYNGEE. The CDR3 runs 17 residues.

J is TRBJ1-1 and V is TRBV12-3 or TRBV12-4, with D uncertain. Trimming took off 4 bases at V and 2 bases at J, with 5 bases between the two ends. This CDR3 comprises 12 residues. CDR3 nucleotides: TGTGCCAGCAGTTCCGTTAACACTGAAGCTTTCTTT. This codes for CASSSVNTEAFF.

The chain is built from TRBV6-5 and TRBJ1-1; a weak D match, TRBD1 (6 bases). CDR1 and CDR2 from the germline V gene are MNHEY and SVGAGI. This CDR3 comprises 14 residues. V shed 8 bases and J shed 4 bases, with 17 bases lying between them. The CDR3 DNA sequence: TGTGCCAGCGACAGAGGGGGATTGGGCACTGAAGCTTTCTTT. Protein sequence: CASDRGGLGTEAFF.

This clone was seen only once. This chain links TRBV5-1 with TRBJ1-2; the match to TRBD1 covers 8 bases. The ends lost 4 bases at V and 1 base at J; junction bases unmatched: 9. The V gene's germline CDR1 is SGHRS and CDR2 YFSETQ. This CDR3 comprises 16 residues. CDR3 nucleotides: TGCGCCAGCAGCCCTGGACAGGGCTCGAATAACTATGGCTACACCTTC. Its translation is CASSPGQGSNNYGYTF.

This clone was seen a single time. The rearrangement joins TRBV7-9 to TRBJ1-4, with D maybe TRBD1 (6 bases). Trimming pared 3 bases from V and 7 bases from J, leaving 15 bases between. Per germline, CDR1 SEHNR and CDR2 FQNEAQ (reference sequence). The CDR3 has 15 amino acids. In DNA, the CDR3 is TGTGCCAGCAGCTTGGGGGCGGCGATGACTGAAAAACTGTTTTTT. This codes for CASSLGAAMTEKLFF.

This clone is a singleton in its sample. The J gene is TRBJ2-1, the V gene TRBV7-9; TRBD2 aligns across 9 bases. J gave up 5 bases and V 0 bases, and 8 bases lay outside the gene matches. The V gene's germline CDR1 is SEHNR and CDR2 FQNEAQ (reference sequence). The CDR3 loop spans 17 amino acids. This CDR3 reads CASSLAWAGGRNNEQFF. As DNA, the CDR3 is TGTGCCAGCAGCTTAGCGTGGGCGGGAGGGAGGAACAATGAGCAGTTCTTC.

This clone was counted between two and nine times. The chain combines TRBV6-4 with TRBJ2-2, with TRBD1 identical over 7 bases. J was trimmed by 6 bases and V by 5 bases; bases with no gene match: 3. The CDR3 length is 13 residues. Germline assignment: CDR1 MRHNA and CDR2 SNTAGT. The CDR3 reads CASSQQGPGELFF. As DNA, the CDR3 is TGTGCCAGCAGTCAACAGGGGCCCGGGGAGCTGTTTTTT.

This chain uses TRBV5-1 with TRBJ1-1, with a weak D call TRBD1 (6 bases). The CDR3 contains 14 residues. Trimming cost V 7 bases and J 0 bases, with 13 bases left between them. CDR1 is SGHRS, CDR2 YFSETQ, per germline. This CDR3 is CASHYRELNTEAFF. DNA of the CDR3: TGCGCCAGCCATTACAGGGAATTGAACACTGAAGCTTTCTTT.

This chain connects TRBV24-1 to TRBJ2-3, with D maybe TRBD1 (6 bases). CDR3 length equals 15 residues. Trimming stripped 3 bases from V and 2 bases from J, with 11 bases between. From germline, CDR1 is KGHDR and CDR2 SFDVKD. DNA for the CDR3: TGTGCCACCAGTGATATTCGGGACACCACAGATACGCAGTATTTT. It specifies CATSDIRDTTDTQYF.

This rearrangement joins TRBV9 to TRBJ2-1; 9 nucleotides agree with TRBD2. J was trimmed by 9 bases and V by 0 bases; bases with no gene match: 22. Per germline, CDR1 SGDLS and CDR2 YYNGEE. The length of the CDR3 is 20 residues. CDR3 in DNA: TGTGCCAGCAGCGTAGAGATTTTAGGCTTTGTGGCTAGCGGGGAGGCTGAGCAGTTCTTC. Residues: CASSVEILGFVASGEAEQFF.

The chain employs TRBV30 and TRBJ1-4, with TRBD1 matching over 8 bases. This CDR3 has 14 amino acids. CDR1 is GTSNPN and CDR2 is SVGIG in the germline V gene (reference sequence). V gave up 3 bases and J gave up 4 bases; unmatched junction bases: 4. As DNA, the CDR3 is TGTGCCTGGAGCCGACAGGGGAATAATGAAAAACTGTTTTTT. It codes for CAWSRQGNNEKLFF. The complete variable domain, with remaining parts taken from reference TRBV30 and TRBJ1-4, reads SQTIHQWPATLVQPVGSPLSLECTVEGTSNPNLYWYRQAAGRGLQLLFYSVGIGQISSEVPQNLSASRPQDRQFILSSKKLLLSDSGFYLCAWSRQGNNEKLFFGSGTQLSVL.